Shown below are 30 T cell receptor beta chains from a single sample sequenced in a study of metastatic and nonmetastatic thyroid tumors. Patients had received no treatment of any kind before thyroid surgery. TCRdb ran MiXCR on the PCR reads. Of approximately 32,000 clones in the sample, about a fifth were seen once. The sample comprised tumor tissue. The receptors come from a male donor with papillary thyroid cancer or a benign thyroid nodule (not recorded which). Some clones in this sample may be carry-over from other donors' samples.

Sample share makes this clone medium-sized. The V call is TRBV20-1, the J call TRBJ2-7, with 8 nucleotides matching TRBD1. The CDR3 is made up of 13 amino acids. V gave up 5 bases and J gave up 6 bases; unmatched junction bases: 9. From germline, CDR1 is DFQATT and CDR2 SNEGSKA (reference sequence). CDR3 region: CSAGRTGYGEQYF. Written as DNA, the CDR3 is TGCAGTGCTGGTAGGACAGGGTACGGCGAGCAGTACTTC.

In its sample, this clone was seen many times. The rearrangement joins TRBV20-1 to TRBJ2-7, with 8 bases identical to TRBD2. CDR1 is DFQATT, CDR2 SNEGSKA, per germline (reference sequence). V was pared by 0 bases and J by 6 bases, with 13 bases of the junction left unmatched. The CDR3 extends over 16 amino acids. CDR3: CSARDWGTSLRSEQYF. CDR3 in DNA: TGCAGTGCTAGAGATTGGGGGACTAGTCTCCGCTCCGAGCAGTACTTC.

This clone was observed a few times. The chain joins TRBV6-2 or TRBV6-3 to TRBJ2-7, with D uncertain. The germline gives CDR1 MNHEY, CDR2 SVGEGT. The ends were cut back, 4 bases at V and 0 bases at J, with 22 bases in the middle. The CDR3 has 18 amino acids. Written as DNA, the CDR3 is TGTGCCAGCAGTTTCCAAATGAACAAGGGTTCACCCTCCTACGAGCAGTACTTC. Protein product: CASSFQMNKGSPSYEQYF.

The rearrangement uses TRBV20-1 and TRBJ1-2, with D uncertain. The CDR3 contains 11 residues. Trimming removed 5 bases from V and 9 bases from J, with 13 bases in between. The germline V gene encodes CDR1 DFQATT and CDR2 SNEGSKA (reference sequence). CDR3 coding DNA: TGCAGTGCTCCAGGCTTCGGCTGCTACACCTTC. Translated: CSAPGFGCYTF.

The chain combines TRBV30 with TRBJ1-5; 9 nucleotides agree with TRBD1. The CDR3 consists of 13 residues. V lost 3 bases and J lost 7; bases outside the gene matches: 4. Per germline, CDR1 GTSNPN and CDR2 SVGIG (reference sequence). This CDR3 is CAWSTGGGQPQHF. The DNA for the CDR3 is TGTGCCTGGAGCACAGGGGGCGGGCAGCCCCAGCATTTT. Variable domain in full (rest from reference TRBV30 and TRBJ1-5): SQTIHQWPATLVQPVGSPLSLECTVEGTSNPNLYWYRQAAGRGLQLLFYSVGIGQISSEVPQNLSASRPQDRQFILSSKKLLLSDSGFYLCAWSTGGGQPQHFGDGTRLSIL.

Details on this clone: It may be a read error: a sequence one base away is much more abundant. The chain has TRBV28 and TRBJ2-5; D might be TRBD2 (5 bases). V shed 10 bases and J shed 7 bases, with 13 bases lying between them. Germline CDR1 MDHEN, CDR2 SYDVKM. This CDR3 has 11 residues. The CDR3 DNA follows: TGTGCCACCATCCGAGGAGGGACCCAGTACTTC. Residues: CATIRGGTQYF. Variable domain in full (rest from reference TRBV28 and TRBJ2-5): DVKVTQSSRYLVKRTGEKVFLECVQDMDHENMFWYRQDPGLGLRLIYFSYDVKMKEKGDIPEGYSVSREKKERFSLILESASTNQTSMYLCATIRGGTQYFGPGTRLLVL.

In its sample, this clone was seen many times. The rearrangement joins TRBV28 to TRBJ1-4; TRBD1 matches 7 bases. The CDR3 is made up of 14 amino acids. The V segment lost 7 bases and the J segment 2 bases; nucleotides outside the gene matches: 4. In germline, CDR1 is MDHEN, CDR2 SYDVKM. As DNA, the CDR3 is TGTGCCAGCACTCAGGGGGGGACTAATGAAAAACTGTTTTTT. This codes for CASTQGGTNEKLFF.

This clone was observed many times. The chain employs TRBV19 and TRBJ1-1, with TRBD1 matching over 7 bases. The germline V gene encodes CDR1 LNHDA and CDR2 SQIVND (reference sequence). The CDR3 has 13 amino acids. The V gene end was trimmed by 9 bases and the J gene end by 3 bases; junction bases not matched to a gene: 7. The CDR3 coding sequence is TGTGCCAGCCTCGGGACAGAGCACACTGAAGCTTTCTTT. It translates to CASLGTEHTEAFF.

In its sample, this clone was seen many times. This chain joins TRBV18 and TRBJ2-5, with a tentative D call TRBD2 (6 bases). Trimming stripped 3 bases from V and 5 bases from J, with 10 bases between. This CDR3 comprises 13 residues. Germline loops: CDR1 KGHSH, CDR2 LQKENI. CDR3 in DNA: TGTGCCAGCTCACCCCGGGGACTTGAGACCCAGTACTTC. Encoded protein: CASSPRGLETQYF. Full variable domain (remainder filled in from reference TRBV18 and TRBJ2-5): NAGVMQNPRHLVRRRGQEARLRCSPMKGHSHVYWYRQLPEEGLKFMVYLQKENIIDESGMPKERFSAEFPKEGPSILRIQQVVRGDSAAYFCASSPRGLETQYFGPGTRLLVL.

A remark on this clone: The junction does not match germline at one end; this may be a read error. The rearrangement joins TRBV7-3 to TRBJ2-3; D is possibly TRBD2 (7 bases). This CDR3 is built from 14 residues. CDR1 SGHTA and CDR2 FQGTGA come from the germline V gene. CDR3 in DNA: TGTTCCAGCAGCTTAGGGGGGGTCACAGATACGCAGTATTTT. Residues: CSSSLGGVTDTQYF.

This clone was detected only once. The CDR3, as DNA: TGTGCCAGCAGCTTAGGTTTTAGCGGGGGTCCCTACAATGAGCAGTTCTTC. It translates to CASSLGFSGGPYNEQFF. The chain is built from TRBV11-2 and TRBJ2-1, with 9 nucleotides matching TRBD2. After removal of 1 base from V and 2 bases from J, the junction contained 6 bases not matched to a gene. Germline CDR1 and CDR2: SGHAT and FQNNGV. The CDR3 is made up of 17 amino acids. Full variable domain (outside the CDR3, taken from reference TRBV11-2 and TRBJ2-1): EAGVAQSPRYKIIEKRQSVAFWCNPISGHATLYWYQQILGQGPKLLIQFQNNGVVDDSQLPKDRFSAERLKGVDSTLKIQPAKLEDSAVYLCASSLGFSGGPYNEQFFGPGTRLTVL.

This clone was detected only once. The chain has TRBV20-1 and TRBJ2-3, with TRBD2 matching 8 bases. The CDR3 has 18 residues. Unmatched junction bases numbered 23, after V lost 6 bases and J lost 6 bases. Germline V gene data show CDR1 as DFQATT and CDR2 as SNEGSKA (reference sequence). For the CDR3, the DNA is TGCAGTGCACCGGACCCCGGGAGCGGGAGATTAATTTCGGATACGCAGTATTTT. Translated: CSAPDPGSGRLISDTQYF.

A single count supports this clone. The genes are TRBV7-7 and TRBJ2-1; D unresolved. The CDR3 is made up of 13 amino acids. V dropped 1 base and J dropped 4 bases, with 5 bases sitting between them. Germline assignment: CDR1 SSHAT and CDR2 FNYEAQ (reference sequence). CDR3 sequence (DNA): TGTGCCAGCAGCTTAGGCCCATACAATGAGCAGTTCTTC. Translated, it gives CASSLGPYNEQFF.

The chain links TRBV4-3 to TRBJ2-7, with D uncertain. The germline gives CDR1 LGHNA, CDR2 YSLEER. V lost 2 bases, J lost 3 bases, and 14 bases lay in between. The CDR3 has 15 amino acids. The CDR3 loop reads CASSQQAVVLYEQYF. The DNA of the CDR3 is TGCGCCAGCAGCCAACAGGCGGTAGTGCTCTACGAGCAGTACTTC.

A word on this clone: Without the conserved terminal phenylalanine or tryptophan, this CDR3 likely stems from a read error. The chain recombines TRBV20-1 with TRBJ2-7; D is unresolved. Deletions cut 4 bases from V and 1 base from J, with 8 bases between. This CDR3 contains 12 residues. Germline V gives CDR1 DFQATT, CDR2 SNEGSKA (reference sequence). The CDR3 loop is CSATSHSYEQYL. CDR3 nucleotides: TGCAGTGCTACGTCCCATTCCTACGAGCAGTACCTC.

The chain carries TRBV20-1 and TRBJ2-5; 10 bases map to TRBD2. Germline V gene data show CDR1 as DFQATT and CDR2 as SNEGSKA (reference sequence). Trimming cost V 4 bases and J 4 bases; bases outside gene matches: 9. CDR3 length equals 15 residues. As DNA, the CDR3 is TGCAGTGCTATATATCAGCGGGAGGGCCCAGAGACCCAGTACTTC. It encodes CSAIYQREGPETQYF.

The chain uses TRBV30 and TRBJ1-1, with 7 bases fitting TRBD1. V shed 3 bases, J shed 1 base, and the junction held 5 bases outside the gene matches. CDR1 is GTSNPN and CDR2 is SVGIG in the germline V gene (reference sequence). The CDR3 consists of 14 residues. CDR3 sequence (DNA): TGTGCCTGGAGCTACCGGGACAGGAACACTGAAGCTTTCTTT. This translates into CAWSYRDRNTEAFF. Looking up the rest from reference TRBV30 and TRBJ1-1 gives the full variable domain: SQTIHQWPATLVQPVGSPLSLECTVEGTSNPNLYWYRQAAGRGLQLLFYSVGIGQISSEVPQNLSASRPQDRQFILSSKKLLLSDSGFYLCAWSYRDRNTEAFFGQGTRLTVV.

Ten or more counts support this clone. The V and J genes are TRBV5-1 and TRBJ1-3; D call uncertain. The CDR3 totals 14 residues. Germline V gives CDR1 SGHRS, CDR2 YFSETQ. V lost 5 bases and J 0 bases, leaving 9 bases between the germline ends. The CDR3 sequence: CASRAESSGNTIYF. CDR3 nucleotides: TGCGCCAGCAGGGCGGAGAGCTCTGGAAACACCATATATTTT.

By share, this clone counts as medium-sized. This sequence joins TRBV20-1 and TRBJ1-6; D is unresolved. V was pared by 2 bases and J by 5 bases, with 1 base between. The CDR3 sequence is 11 residues long. Germline V gene sequence: CDR1 DFQATT, CDR2 SNEGSKA (reference sequence). Here the CDR3 reads CSARHNSPLHF. CDR3 nucleotides: TGCAGTGCTAGACATAATTCACCCCTCCACTTT.

This clone was picked up many times. The J gene is TRBJ2-5, the V gene TRBV6-5; TRBD1 might be the D (6 bases). Germline lookup yields CDR1 MNHEY and CDR2 SVGAGI. The CDR3 is made up of 14 amino acids. V was trimmed by 2 bases and J by 2 bases, leaving 9 bases between them. The CDR3 coding sequence is TGTGCCAGCAGTTACGGGCAGGGGCAAGAGACCCAGTACTTC. It encodes CASSYGQGQETQYF.

This clone was found many times. The V and J genes are TRBV5-6 and TRBJ2-1; D may be TRBD2 (5 bases). CDR1 is SGHDT and CDR2 is YYEEEE in the germline V gene. The CDR3 extends over 15 amino acids. The germline V and J ends were trimmed by 0 bases and 5 bases, with 12 bases remaining between them. CDR3 protein: CASSLDETMDNEQFF. The DNA for the CDR3 is TGTGCCAGCAGCTTGGATGAGACTATGGACAATGAGCAGTTCTTC.

Points on this clone: This may be a read error: a much more frequent sequence differs by one nucleotide. The chain links TRBV11-1 to TRBJ1-1; D is unclear. The germline gives CDR1 SGHAT, CDR2 FQDESV (reference sequence). This CDR3 region has 15 residues. V was pared by 5 bases and J by 3 bases, with 16 bases between. The CDR3, as DNA: TGTGCCAGCAGCAAAACCAACAGCTACGACACTGAAGCTTTCTTT. Protein: CASSKTNSYDTEAFF. The full variable domain, completed using reference TRBV11-1 and TRBJ1-1, is EAEVAQSPRYKITEKSQAVAFWCDPISGHATLYWYRQILGQGPELLVQFQDESVVDDSQLPKDRFSAERLKGVDSTLKIQPAELGDSAMYLCASSKTNSYDTEAFFGQGTRLTVV.

The genes are TRBV20-1 and TRBJ2-1; TRBD2 matches at 9 bases. The junction had 11 bases not matched to a gene; V was cut back by 5 bases and J by 3 bases. Germline V gene sequence: CDR1 DFQATT, CDR2 SNEGSKA (reference sequence). The CDR3 spans 16 residues. This chain's CDR3 is CSAEQPSGARYNEQFF. CDR3 nucleotides: TGCAGTGCTGAACAGCCTAGCGGGGCTCGCTACAATGAGCAGTTCTTC.

The chain links TRBV6-2 or TRBV6-3 to TRBJ2-4, with a tentative D call TRBD2 (6 bases). The germline gives CDR1 MNHEY, CDR2 SVGEGT. V dropped 6 bases and J dropped 1 base, with 10 bases sitting between them. The CDR3 has 14 amino acids. CDR3 residues: CASRGGWAKNIQYF. The CDR3 coding sequence is TGTGCCAGCAGGGGGGGATGGGCCAAAAACATTCAGTACTTC.

This clone has at least ten counts. The chain has TRBV5-6 and TRBJ2-1; tentatively, D is TRBD1 (5 bases). CDR1 is SGHDT, CDR2 YYEEEE, per germline. This CDR3 comprises 17 residues. With 0 bases removed from V and 0 bases from J, the gap between germline ends came to 13 bases. The CDR3 DNA reads as TGTGCCAGCAGCTTGGACAGGTTAGCCAGCTCCTACAATGAGCAGTTCTTC. Protein sequence: CASSLDRLASSYNEQFF.

The genes are TRBV6-5 and TRBJ1-1; 10 positions agree with TRBD1. From germline, CDR1 is MNHEY and CDR2 SVGAGI. The CDR3 totals 14 residues. V lost 2 bases to trimming and J lost 4 bases; unmatched junction nucleotides: 1. The chain's CDR3 is CASSYGQGGTEAFF. The CDR3 DNA is TGTGCCAGCAGTTACGGACAGGGGGGCACTGAAGCTTTCTTT.

As regards this clone: At one end, the junction sequence differs from germline, possibly due to a read error. The chain employs TRBV19 and TRBJ2-3; 7 bases map to TRBD2. This CDR3 has 14 amino acids. Germline V lookup: CDR1 LNHDA, CDR2 SQIVND (reference sequence). This CDR3 reads CASSWGGSTDTQYF. The CDR3 nucleotides read TGTGCCAGTAGTTGGGGCGGGAGCACAGACACGCAGTATTTT.

By its share, this clone is medium-sized. V gene TRBV28 combines with J gene TRBJ2-7, with D hard to call. The CDR3 sequence is 12 residues long. V dropped 4 bases and J dropped 0 bases, with 4 bases sitting between them. CDR1 is MDHEN and CDR2 is SYDVKM in the germline V gene. CDR3 in amino acids: CASSWDSYEQYF. In DNA form, the CDR3 reads TGTGCCAGCAGTTGGGACTCCTACGAGCAGTACTTC. The variable domain in full, with the rest retrieved from reference TRBV28 and TRBJ2-7, is DVKVTQSSRYLVKRTGEKVFLECVQDMDHENMFWYRQDPGLGLRLIYFSYDVKMKEKGDIPEGYSVSREKKERFSLILESASTNQTSMYLCASSWDSYEQYFGPGTRLTVT.

The rearrangement uses TRBV28 and TRBJ1-5; TRBD1 matches 8 bases. CDR1 MDHEN and CDR2 SYDVKM come from the germline V gene. The V and J ends lost 4 bases and 7 bases, in that order; junction bases with no gene match: 6. The CDR3 sequence is 14 residues long. In DNA form, the CDR3 reads TGTGCCAGCAGTTGGGACAGGAGGAACCAGCCCCAGCATTTT. Its translation: CASSWDRRNQPQHF.

This clone was observed at least ten times. J is TRBJ1-2 and V is TRBV28, with a possible D match to TRBD1 (5 bases). Trimming took off 4 bases at V and 4 bases at J, with 10 bases between the two ends. CDR1 is MDHEN, CDR2 SYDVKM, per germline. The CDR3 consists of 13 residues. The CDR3: CASSSEGVYGYTF. The CDR3 bases are TGTGCCAGCAGTTCCGAAGGGGTCTATGGCTACACCTTC.